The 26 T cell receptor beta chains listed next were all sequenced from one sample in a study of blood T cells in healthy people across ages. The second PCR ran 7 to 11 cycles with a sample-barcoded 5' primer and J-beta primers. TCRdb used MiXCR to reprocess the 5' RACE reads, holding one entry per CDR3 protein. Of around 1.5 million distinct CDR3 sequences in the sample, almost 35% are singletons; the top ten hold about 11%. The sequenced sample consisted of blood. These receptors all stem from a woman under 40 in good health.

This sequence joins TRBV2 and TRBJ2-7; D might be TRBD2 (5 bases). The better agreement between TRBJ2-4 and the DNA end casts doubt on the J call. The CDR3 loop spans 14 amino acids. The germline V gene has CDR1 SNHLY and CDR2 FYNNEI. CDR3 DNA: TGTGCCAGCGGGGAGATTTTAGCCAAAAACATTCAGTACTTC. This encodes CASGEILAKNIQYF.

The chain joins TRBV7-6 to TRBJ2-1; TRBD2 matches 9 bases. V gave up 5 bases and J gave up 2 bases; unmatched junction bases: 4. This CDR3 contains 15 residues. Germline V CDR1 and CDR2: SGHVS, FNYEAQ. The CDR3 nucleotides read TGTGCCAGCAGCCCCATAGCGGGAGCCTACAATGAGCAGTTCTTC. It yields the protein CASSPIAGAYNEQFF.

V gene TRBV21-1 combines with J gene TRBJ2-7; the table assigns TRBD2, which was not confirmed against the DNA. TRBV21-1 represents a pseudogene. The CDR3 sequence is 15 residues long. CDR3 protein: CASSRRYRKLNEQYF. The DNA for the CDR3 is TGTGCCAGCAGCAGGAGGTATCGGAAGTTGAACGAGCAGTACTTC.

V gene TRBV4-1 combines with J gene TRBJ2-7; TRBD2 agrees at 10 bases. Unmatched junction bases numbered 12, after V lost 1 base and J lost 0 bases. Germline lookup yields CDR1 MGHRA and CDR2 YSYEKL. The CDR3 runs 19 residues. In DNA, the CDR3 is TGCGCCAGCAGCCAAGTTAAATTGTACACTAGCGGGGACTCCTACGAGCAGTACTTC. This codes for CASSQVKLYTSGDSYEQYF.

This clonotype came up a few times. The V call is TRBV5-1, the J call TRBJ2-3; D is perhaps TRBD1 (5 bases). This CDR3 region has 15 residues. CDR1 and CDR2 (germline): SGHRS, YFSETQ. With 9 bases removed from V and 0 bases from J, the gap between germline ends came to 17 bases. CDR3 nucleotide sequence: TGCGCCAACAGGCCAGGCGGCATTAGCACAGATACGCAGTATTTT. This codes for CANRPGGISTDTQYF. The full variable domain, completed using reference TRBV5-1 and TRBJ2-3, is KAGVTQTPRYLIKTRGQQVTLSCSPISGHRSVSWYQQTPGQGLQFLFEYFSETQRNKGNFPGRFSGRQFSNSRSEMNVSTLELGDSALYLCANRPGGISTDTQYFGPGTRLTVL.

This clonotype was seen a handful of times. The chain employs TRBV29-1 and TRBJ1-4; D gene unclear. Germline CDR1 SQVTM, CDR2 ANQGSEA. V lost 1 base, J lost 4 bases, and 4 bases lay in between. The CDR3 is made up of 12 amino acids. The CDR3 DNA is TGCAGCGTTGAAGGTTATAATGAAAAACTGTTTTTT. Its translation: CSVEGYNEKLFF.

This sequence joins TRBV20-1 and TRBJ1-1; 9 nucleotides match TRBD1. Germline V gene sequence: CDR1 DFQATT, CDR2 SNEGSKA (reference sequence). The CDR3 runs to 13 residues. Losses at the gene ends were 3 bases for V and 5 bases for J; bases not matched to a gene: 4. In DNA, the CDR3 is TGCAGTGCTAGGGACAGGGGCCGGACTGAAGCTTTCTTT. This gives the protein CSARDRGRTEAFF.

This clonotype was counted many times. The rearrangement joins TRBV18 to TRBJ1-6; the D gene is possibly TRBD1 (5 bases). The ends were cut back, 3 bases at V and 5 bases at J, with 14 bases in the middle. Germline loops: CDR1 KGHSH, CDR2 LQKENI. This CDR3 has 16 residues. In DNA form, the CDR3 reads TGTGCCAGCTCACCCCGGACATCAACGAATAATTCACCCCTCCACTTT. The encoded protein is CASSPRTSTNNSPLHF.

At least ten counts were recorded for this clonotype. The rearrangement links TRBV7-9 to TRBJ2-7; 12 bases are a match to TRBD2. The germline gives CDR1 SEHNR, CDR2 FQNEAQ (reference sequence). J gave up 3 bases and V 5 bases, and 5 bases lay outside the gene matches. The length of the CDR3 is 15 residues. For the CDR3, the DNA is TGTGCCAGCAGCGCGGGACTAGCGGGCGTCTACGAGCAGTACTTC. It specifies CASSAGLAGVYEQYF.

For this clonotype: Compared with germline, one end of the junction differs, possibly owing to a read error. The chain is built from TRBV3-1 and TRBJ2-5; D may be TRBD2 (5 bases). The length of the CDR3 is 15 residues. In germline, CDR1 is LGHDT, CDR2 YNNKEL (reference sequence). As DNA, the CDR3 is TGTGCCAGCAGCCAAGATTTAGGCGAATGGGAGACCCGGTACTTC. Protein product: CASSQDLGEWETRYF.

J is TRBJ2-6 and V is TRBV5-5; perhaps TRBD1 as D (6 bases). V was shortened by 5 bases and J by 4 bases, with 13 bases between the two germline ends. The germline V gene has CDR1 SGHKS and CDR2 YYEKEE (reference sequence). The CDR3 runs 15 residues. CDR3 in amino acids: CASREQGPGANVLTF. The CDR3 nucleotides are TGTGCCAGCAGGGAACAGGGCCCCGGGGCCAACGTCCTGACTTTC.

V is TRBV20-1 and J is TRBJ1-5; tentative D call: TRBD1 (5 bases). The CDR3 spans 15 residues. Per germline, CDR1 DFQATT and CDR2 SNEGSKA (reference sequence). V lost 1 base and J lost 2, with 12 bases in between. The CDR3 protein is CSARGTGYGNQPQHF. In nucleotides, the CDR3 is TGCAGTGCTAGAGGCACAGGATATGGCAATCAGCCCCAGCATTTT.

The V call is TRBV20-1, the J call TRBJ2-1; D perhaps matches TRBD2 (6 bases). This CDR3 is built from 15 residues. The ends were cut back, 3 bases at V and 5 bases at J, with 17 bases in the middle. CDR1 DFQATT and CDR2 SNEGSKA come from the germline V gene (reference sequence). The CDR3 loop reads CSARGLANVNNEQFF. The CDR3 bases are TGCAGTGCTAGGGGCCTAGCGAACGTTAACAATGAGCAGTTCTTC.

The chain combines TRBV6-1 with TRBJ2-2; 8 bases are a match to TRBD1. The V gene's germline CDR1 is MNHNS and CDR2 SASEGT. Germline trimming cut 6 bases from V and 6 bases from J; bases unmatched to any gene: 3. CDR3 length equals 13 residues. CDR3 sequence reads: CASREQGAGELFF. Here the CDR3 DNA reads TGTGCCAGCAGAGAACAGGGGGCCGGGGAGCTGTTTTTT.

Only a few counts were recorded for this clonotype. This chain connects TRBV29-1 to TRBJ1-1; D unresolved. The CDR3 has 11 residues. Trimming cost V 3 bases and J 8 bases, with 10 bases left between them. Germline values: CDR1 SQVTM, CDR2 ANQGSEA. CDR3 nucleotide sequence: TGCAGCGTTGAGGTTTTTGCCGAAGCTTTCTTT. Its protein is CSVEVFAEAFF.

The CDR3 sequence is CSARDSITPGTDTQYF. DNA of the CDR3: TGCAGTGCTAGAGATTCGATCACTCCTGGTACAGATACGCAGTATTTT. The V call is TRBV20-1, the J call TRBJ2-3; D is undetermined. CDR1 and CDR2 (germline): DFQATT, SNEGSKA (reference sequence). This CDR3 has 16 amino acids. The V gene lost 0 bases and the J gene lost 3 bases, with 16 bases spanning the gap.

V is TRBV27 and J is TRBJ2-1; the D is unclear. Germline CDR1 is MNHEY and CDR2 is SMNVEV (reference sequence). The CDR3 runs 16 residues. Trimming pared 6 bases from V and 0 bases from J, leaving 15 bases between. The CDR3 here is CASRPVSRSSYNEQFF. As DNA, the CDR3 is TGTGCCAGCAGACCCGTTAGCCGGAGCTCCTACAATGAGCAGTTCTTC.

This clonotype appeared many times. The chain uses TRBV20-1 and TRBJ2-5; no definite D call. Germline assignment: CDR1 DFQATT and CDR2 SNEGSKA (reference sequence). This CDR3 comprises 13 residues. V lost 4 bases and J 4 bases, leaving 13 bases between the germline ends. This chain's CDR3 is CSAIFSITETQYF. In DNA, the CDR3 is TGCAGTGCTATCTTCAGTATCACAGAGACCCAGTACTTC.

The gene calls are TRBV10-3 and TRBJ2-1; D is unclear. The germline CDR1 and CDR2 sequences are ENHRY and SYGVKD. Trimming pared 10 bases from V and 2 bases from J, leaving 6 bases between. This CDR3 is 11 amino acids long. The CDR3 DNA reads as TGTGCCACCAGGACCTACAATGAGCAGTTCTTC. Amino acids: CATRTYNEQFF.

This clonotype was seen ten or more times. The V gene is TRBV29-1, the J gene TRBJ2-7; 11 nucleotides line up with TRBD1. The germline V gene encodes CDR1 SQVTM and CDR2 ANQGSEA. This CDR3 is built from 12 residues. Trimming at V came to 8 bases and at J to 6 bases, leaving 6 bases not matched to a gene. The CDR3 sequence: CSYRTGGPEQYF. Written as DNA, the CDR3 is TGCAGCTATAGGACAGGGGGCCCCGAGCAGTACTTC.

In nucleotides, the CDR3 is TGTGCTAGTGGTTGGGACCGACCAACTAATGAAAAACTGTTTTTT. Protein sequence: CASGWDRPTNEKLFF. J is TRBJ1-4 and V is TRBV12-5; D perhaps matches TRBD1 (5 bases). This CDR3 has 15 amino acids. With 4 bases removed from V and 0 bases from J, the gap between germline ends came to 9 bases. The V gene's germline CDR1 is LGHNT and CDR2 FRNRAP.

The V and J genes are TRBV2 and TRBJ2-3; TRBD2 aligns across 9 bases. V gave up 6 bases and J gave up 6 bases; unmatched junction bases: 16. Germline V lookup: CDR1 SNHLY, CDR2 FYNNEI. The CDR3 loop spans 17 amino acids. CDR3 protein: CASRPRTSEGAMDTQYF. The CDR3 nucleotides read TGTGCCAGCAGACCCAGGACTAGCGAGGGGGCCATGGATACGCAGTATTTT.

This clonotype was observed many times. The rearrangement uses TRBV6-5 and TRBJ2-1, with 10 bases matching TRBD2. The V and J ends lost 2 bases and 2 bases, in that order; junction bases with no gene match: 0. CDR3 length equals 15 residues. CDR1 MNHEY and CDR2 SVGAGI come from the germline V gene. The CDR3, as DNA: TGTGCCAGCAGTTACACTAGCGGGACCTACAATGAGCAGTTCTTC. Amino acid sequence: CASSYTSGTYNEQFF.

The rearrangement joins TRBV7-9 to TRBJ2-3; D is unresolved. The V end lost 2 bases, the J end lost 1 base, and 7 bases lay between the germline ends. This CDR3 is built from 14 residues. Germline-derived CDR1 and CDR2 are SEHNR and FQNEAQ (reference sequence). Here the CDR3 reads CASSLYTGTDTQYF. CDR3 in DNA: TGTGCCAGCAGCTTATATACAGGCACAGATACGCAGTATTTT.

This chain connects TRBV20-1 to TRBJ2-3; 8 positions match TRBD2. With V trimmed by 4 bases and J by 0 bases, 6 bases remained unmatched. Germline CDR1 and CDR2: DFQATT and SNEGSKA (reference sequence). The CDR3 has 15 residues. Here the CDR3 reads CSAKGRGASTDTQYF. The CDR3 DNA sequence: TGCAGTGCTAAAGGGCGGGGGGCTAGCACAGATACGCAGTATTTT.

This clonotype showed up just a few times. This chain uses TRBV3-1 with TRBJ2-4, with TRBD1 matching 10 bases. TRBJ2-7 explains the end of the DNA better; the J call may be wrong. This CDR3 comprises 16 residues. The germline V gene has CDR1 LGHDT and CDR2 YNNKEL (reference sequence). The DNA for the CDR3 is TGTGCCAGCAGCCAAGGGTCGGGGACAGGGGTCAACGAGCAGTACTTC. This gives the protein CASSQGSGTGVNEQYF.